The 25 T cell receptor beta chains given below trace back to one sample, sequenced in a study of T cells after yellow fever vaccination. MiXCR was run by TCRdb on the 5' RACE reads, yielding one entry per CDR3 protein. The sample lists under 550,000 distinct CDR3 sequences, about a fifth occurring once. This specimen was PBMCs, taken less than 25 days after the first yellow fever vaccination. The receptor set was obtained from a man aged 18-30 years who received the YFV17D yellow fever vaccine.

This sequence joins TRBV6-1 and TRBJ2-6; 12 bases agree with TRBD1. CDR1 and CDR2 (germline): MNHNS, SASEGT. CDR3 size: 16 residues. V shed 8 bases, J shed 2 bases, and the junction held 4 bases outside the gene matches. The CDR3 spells CASGDRGRAGANVLTF. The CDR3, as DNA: TGTGCCAGCGGGGACAGGGGGCGCGCTGGGGCCAACGTCCTGACTTTC.

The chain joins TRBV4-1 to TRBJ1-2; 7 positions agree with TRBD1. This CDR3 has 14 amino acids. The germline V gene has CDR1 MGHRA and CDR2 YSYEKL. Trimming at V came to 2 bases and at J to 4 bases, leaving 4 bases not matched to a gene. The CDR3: CASSQTDRVYGYTF. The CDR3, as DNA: TGCGCCAGCAGCCAAACCGACAGGGTCTATGGCTACACCTTC.

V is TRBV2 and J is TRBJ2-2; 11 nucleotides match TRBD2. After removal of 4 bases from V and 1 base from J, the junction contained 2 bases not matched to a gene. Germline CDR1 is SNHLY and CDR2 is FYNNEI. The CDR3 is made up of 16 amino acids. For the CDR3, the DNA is TGTGCCAGCAGTGGGGGACTAGCGGTGAACACCGGGGAGCTGTTTTTT. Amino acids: CASSGGLAVNTGELFF.

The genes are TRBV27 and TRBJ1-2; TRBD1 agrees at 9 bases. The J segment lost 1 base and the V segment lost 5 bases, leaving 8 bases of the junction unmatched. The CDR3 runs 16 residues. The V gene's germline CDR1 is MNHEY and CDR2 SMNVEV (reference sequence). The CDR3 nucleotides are TGTGCCAGCAGTACCCTGGACAGGGGAGTTAACTATGGCTACACCTTC. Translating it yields CASSTLDRGVNYGYTF.

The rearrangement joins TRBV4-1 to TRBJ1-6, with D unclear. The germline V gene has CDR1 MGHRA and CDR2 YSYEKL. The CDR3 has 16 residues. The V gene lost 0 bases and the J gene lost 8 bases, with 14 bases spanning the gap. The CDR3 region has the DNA TGCGCCAGCAGCCAAGATCAAGAGATGACCTATTCACCCCTCCACTTT. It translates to CASSQDQEMTYSPLHF.

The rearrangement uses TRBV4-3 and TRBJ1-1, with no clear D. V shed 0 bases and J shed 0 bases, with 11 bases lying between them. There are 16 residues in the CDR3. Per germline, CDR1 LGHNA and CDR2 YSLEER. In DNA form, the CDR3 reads TGCGCCAGCAGCCAAGATCATCCGATGATGAACACTGAAGCTTTCTTT. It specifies CASSQDHPMMNTEAFF.

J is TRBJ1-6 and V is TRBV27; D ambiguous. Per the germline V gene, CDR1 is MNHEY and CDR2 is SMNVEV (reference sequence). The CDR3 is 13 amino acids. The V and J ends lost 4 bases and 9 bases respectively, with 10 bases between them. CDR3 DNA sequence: TGTGCCAGCAGTTCTAATGGCCCTTCACCCCTCCACTTT. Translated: CASSSNGPSPLHF.

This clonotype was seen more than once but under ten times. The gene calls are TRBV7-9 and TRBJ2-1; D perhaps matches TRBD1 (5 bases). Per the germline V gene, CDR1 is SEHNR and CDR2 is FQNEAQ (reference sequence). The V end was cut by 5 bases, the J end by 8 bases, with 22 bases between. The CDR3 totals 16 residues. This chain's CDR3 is CASSPLGHLMDDEQFF. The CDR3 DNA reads TGTGCCAGCAGCCCGCTAGGACATCTTATGGACGATGAGCAGTTCTTC.

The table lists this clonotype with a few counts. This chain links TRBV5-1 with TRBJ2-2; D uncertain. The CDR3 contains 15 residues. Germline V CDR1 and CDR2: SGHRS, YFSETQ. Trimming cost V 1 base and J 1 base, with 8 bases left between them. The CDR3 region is CASSLSRQNTGELFF. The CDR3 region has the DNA TGCGCCAGCAGCTTGAGCCGACAGAACACCGGGGAGCTGTTTTTT.

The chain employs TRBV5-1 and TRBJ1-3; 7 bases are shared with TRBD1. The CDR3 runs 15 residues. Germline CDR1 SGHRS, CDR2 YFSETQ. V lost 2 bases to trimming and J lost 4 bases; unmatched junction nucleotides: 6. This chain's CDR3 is CASSLQGISGNTIYF. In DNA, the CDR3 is TGCGCCAGCAGCTTACAGGGGATCTCCGGAAACACCATATATTTT. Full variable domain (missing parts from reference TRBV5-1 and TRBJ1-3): KAGVTQTPRYLIKTRGQQVTLSCSPISGHRSVSWYQQTPGQGLQFLFEYFSETQRNKGNFPGRFSGRQFSNSRSEMNVSTLELGDSALYLCASSLQGISGNTIYFGEGSWLTVV.

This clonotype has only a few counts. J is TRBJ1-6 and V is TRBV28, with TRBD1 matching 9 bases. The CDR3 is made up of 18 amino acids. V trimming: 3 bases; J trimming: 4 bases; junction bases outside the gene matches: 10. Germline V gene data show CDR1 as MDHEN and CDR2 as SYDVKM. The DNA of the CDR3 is TGTGCCAGCAGTTTGGGACAGGGACATTCGGGTTATAATTCACCCCTCCACTTT. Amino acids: CASSLGQGHSGYNSPLHF.

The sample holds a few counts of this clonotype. The CDR3 DNA sequence: TGTGCCAGCATGGGTAGCACAGATACGCAGTATTTT. This gives the protein CASMGSTDTQYF. This sequence joins TRBV7-9 and TRBJ2-3, with D unresolved. Deletions cut 7 bases from V and 0 bases from J, with 5 bases between. The CDR3 totals 12 residues. Germline lookup yields CDR1 SEHNR and CDR2 FQNEAQ (reference sequence).

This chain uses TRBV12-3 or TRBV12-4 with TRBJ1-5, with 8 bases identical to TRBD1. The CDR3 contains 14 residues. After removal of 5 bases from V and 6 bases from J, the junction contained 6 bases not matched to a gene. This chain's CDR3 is CASSPGQGGQPQHF. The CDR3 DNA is TGTGCCAGCAGTCCCGGACAGGGCGGTCAGCCCCAGCATTTT.

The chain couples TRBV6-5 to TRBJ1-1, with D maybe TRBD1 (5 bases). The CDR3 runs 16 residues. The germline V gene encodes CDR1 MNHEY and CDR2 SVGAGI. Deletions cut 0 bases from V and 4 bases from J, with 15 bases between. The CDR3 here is CASSYSASKTGTEAFF. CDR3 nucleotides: TGTGCCAGCAGTTACTCGGCCAGCAAAACAGGCACTGAAGCTTTCTTT.

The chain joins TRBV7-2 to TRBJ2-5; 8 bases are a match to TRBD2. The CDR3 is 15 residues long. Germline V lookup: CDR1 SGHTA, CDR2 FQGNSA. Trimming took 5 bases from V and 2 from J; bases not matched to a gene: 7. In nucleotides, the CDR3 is TGTGCCAGCAGCCCCCTCGAGCGGGGGCAAGAGACCCAGTACTTC. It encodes CASSPLERGQETQYF.

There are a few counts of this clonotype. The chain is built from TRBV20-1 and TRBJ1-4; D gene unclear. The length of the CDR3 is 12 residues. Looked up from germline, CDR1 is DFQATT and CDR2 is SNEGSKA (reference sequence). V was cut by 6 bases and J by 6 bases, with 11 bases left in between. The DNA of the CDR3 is TGCAGTGCCACCAGTGACTATGAAAAACTGTTTTTT. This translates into CSATSDYEKLFF.

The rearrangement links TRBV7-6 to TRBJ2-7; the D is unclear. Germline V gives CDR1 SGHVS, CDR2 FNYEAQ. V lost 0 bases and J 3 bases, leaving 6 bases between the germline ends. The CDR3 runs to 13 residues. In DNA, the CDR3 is TGTGCCAGCAGCTTAGCGGCGGACTACGAGCAGTACGTC. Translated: CASSLAADYEQYV.

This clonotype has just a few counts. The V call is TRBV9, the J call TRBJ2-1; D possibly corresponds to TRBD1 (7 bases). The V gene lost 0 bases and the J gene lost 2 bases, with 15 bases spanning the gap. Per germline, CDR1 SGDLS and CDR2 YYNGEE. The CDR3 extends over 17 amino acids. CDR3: CASSVGSGRGAYNEQFF. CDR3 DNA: TGTGCCAGCAGCGTAGGATCAGGCAGGGGGGCCTACAATGAGCAGTTCTTC.

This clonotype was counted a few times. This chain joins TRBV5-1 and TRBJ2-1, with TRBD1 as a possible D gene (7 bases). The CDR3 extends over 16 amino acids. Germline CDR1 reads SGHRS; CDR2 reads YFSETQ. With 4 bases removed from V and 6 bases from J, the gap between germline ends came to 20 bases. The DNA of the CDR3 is TGCGCCAGCAGCACGCAGGGGGGTCTCGTGTCCAATGAGCAGTTCTTC. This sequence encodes CASSTQGGLVSNEQFF.

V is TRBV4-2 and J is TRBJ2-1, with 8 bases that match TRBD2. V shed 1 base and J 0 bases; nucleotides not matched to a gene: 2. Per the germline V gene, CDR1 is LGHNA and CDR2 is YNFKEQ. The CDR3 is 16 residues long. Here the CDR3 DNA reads TGTGCCAGCAGCCAAGGCAGCGGGGGCTCCTACAATGAGCAGTTCTTC. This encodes CASSQGSGGSYNEQFF.

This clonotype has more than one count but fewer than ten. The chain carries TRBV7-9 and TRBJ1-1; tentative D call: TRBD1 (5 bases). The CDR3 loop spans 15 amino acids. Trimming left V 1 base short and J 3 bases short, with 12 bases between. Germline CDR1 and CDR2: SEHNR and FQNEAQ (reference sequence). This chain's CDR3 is CASSLDTGWYTEAFF. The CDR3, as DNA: TGTGCCAGCAGCTTAGATACAGGCTGGTACACTGAAGCTTTCTTT.

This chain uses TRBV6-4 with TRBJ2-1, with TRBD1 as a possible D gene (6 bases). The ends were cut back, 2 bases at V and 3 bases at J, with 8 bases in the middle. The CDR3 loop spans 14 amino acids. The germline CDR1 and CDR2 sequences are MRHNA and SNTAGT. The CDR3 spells CASSDRGFYNEQFF. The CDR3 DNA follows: TGTGCCAGCAGTGACAGGGGGTTCTACAATGAGCAGTTCTTC.

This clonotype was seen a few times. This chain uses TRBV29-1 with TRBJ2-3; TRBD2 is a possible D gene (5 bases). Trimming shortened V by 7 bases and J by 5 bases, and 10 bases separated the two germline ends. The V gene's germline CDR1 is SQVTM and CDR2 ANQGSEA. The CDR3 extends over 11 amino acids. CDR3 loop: CSGLSGDTQYF. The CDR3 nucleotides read TGCAGCGGACTATCAGGAGATACGCAGTATTTT.

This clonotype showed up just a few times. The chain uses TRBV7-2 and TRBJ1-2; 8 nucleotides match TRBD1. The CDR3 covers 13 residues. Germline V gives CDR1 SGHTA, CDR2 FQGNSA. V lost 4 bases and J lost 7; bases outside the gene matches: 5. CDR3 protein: CASSYNRGGGYTF. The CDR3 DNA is TGTGCCAGCAGCTACAACAGGGGGGGTGGCTACACCTTC.

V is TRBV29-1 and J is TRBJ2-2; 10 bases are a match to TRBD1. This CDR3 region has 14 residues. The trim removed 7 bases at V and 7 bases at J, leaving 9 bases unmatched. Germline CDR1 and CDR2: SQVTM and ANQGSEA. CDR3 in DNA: TGCAGCGGGGGGAGACAGGGGGCCGACGGGGAGCTGTTTTTT. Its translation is CSGGRQGADGELFF.